These T cell receptor beta chains were read from a single sample in a study of cytomegalovirus exposure and HLA in healthy donors. Only in-frame clones appear in the TCRdb table, and some are missing; sequencing was by immunoSEQ multiplex PCR. This sample has 150,000 to 200,000 clones, with around 83% found just once. Sequencing used PBMCs. The receptors shown here come from a man aged 45-60 years in good health and CMV-seropositive. CDR3s include the opening cysteine and the closing phenylalanine or tryptophan. D genes are given only for firm matches. Size tells how often a clone was seen (once, few, many) or the class of an expanded clone, and some rows leave it out.

v_call: TRBV7-9; d_call: NA; clone_size: NA; j_call: TRBJ2-2; cdr3_nt: TGTGCCGGCAGTCAAAACACCGGGGAGCTGTTTTTT; cdr3_aa: CAGSQNTGELFF
v_call: TRBV5-1; d_call: TRBD2; clone_size: NA; j_call: TRBJ2-1; cdr3_nt: TGCGCCAGCAGCTTGGAAACTAGCGGGGGGTACAATGAGCAGTTCTTC; cdr3_aa: CASSLETSGGYNEQFF
v_call: TRBV5-1; d_call: NA; clone_size: NA; j_call: TRBJ2-2; cdr3_nt: TGCGCCAGCAGCCCGGACGGGGGAAGCACCGGGGAGCTGTTTTTT; cdr3_aa: CASSPDGGSTGELFF
v_call: TRBV5-8; d_call: TRBD1; clone_size: NA; j_call: TRBJ1-2; cdr3_nt: TGTGCCAGCAGCTACCGGGACAGGGCCCCCGGCTACACCTTC; cdr3_aa: CASSYRDRAPGYTF
v_call: TRBV13; d_call: NA; clone_size: NA; j_call: TRBJ2-2; cdr3_nt: TGTGCCAGCAGCTTAGCACAGAACACCGGGGAGCTGTTTTTT; cdr3_aa: CASSLAQNTGELFF
v_call: TRBV9; d_call: NA; clone_size: NA; j_call: TRBJ1-5; cdr3_nt: TGTGCCAGCAGTTCGGGGAGCAATCAGCCCCAGCATTTT; cdr3_aa: CASSSGSNQPQHF
v_call: TRBV6-5; d_call: NA; clone_size: once; j_call: TRBJ1-2; cdr3_nt: TGTGCCAGCAGTTACGGCCCATACGATGGCTACACCTTC; cdr3_aa: CASSYGPYDGYTF
v_call: TRBV30; d_call: NA; clone_size: NA; j_call: TRBJ2-5; cdr3_nt: TGTGCCTGGAGACAGGGCGCCTTCGGGACCCAGTACTTC; cdr3_aa: CAWRQGAFGTQYF
v_call: TRBV14; d_call: NA; clone_size: NA; j_call: TRBJ1-1; cdr3_nt: TGTGCCAGCAGCCCTGGGGGGATGACTGAAGCTTTCTTT; cdr3_aa: CASSPGGMTEAFF
v_call: TRBV5-1; d_call: TRBD1; clone_size: NA; j_call: TRBJ2-1; cdr3_nt: TGCGCCAGCAGCTTGGACAGGGGTTCCTACAATGAGCAGTTCTTC; cdr3_aa: CASSLDRGSYNEQFF
v_call: TRBV7-8; d_call: NA; clone_size: few; j_call: TRBJ2-5; cdr3_nt: TGTGCCAGCAGCTCATGGGCTCTGGAGACCCAGTACTTC; cdr3_aa: CASSSWALETQYF
v_call: TRBV9; d_call: TRBD2; clone_size: NA; j_call: TRBJ2-1; cdr3_nt: TGTGCCAGCAGCTCACGGGATAGCGGGAGTATCTACAATGAGCAGTTCTTC; cdr3_aa: CASSSRDSGSIYNEQFF
v_call: TRBV5-6; d_call: TRBD1; clone_size: NA; j_call: TRBJ2-7; cdr3_nt: TGTGCCAGCAGCAGGGACAGGGGTGGTTACGAGCAGTACTTC; cdr3_aa: CASSRDRGGYEQYF
v_call: TRBV2; d_call: TRBD1; clone_size: NA; j_call: TRBJ1-1; cdr3_nt: TGTGCCAGCAGCGCTGACAGGGGTTCTTACACTGAAGCTTTCTTT; cdr3_aa: CASSADRGSYTEAFF
v_call: TRBV5-1; d_call: NA; clone_size: NA; j_call: TRBJ2-1; cdr3_nt: TGCGCCAGCAGCTTAAATTGGGGAGAAGAGGGTGAGCAGTTCTTC; cdr3_aa: CASSLNWGEEGEQFF
v_call: TRBV9; d_call: NA; clone_size: NA; j_call: TRBJ1-1; cdr3_nt: TGTGCCAGCAGCGCGGTACAGGGGAACACTGAAGCTTTCTTT; cdr3_aa: CASSAVQGNTEAFF
v_call: TRBV4-2; d_call: TRBD2; clone_size: NA; j_call: TRBJ2-1; cdr3_nt: TGTGCCAGCAGCCAAGGTACTAGCGGGGGGGCCGGAGAGCAGTTCTTC; cdr3_aa: CASSQGTSGGAGEQFF
v_call: TRBV28; d_call: NA; clone_size: NA; j_call: TRBJ2-7; cdr3_nt: TGTGCCAGCAGTCTAGCAGGGGATTCCTACGAGCAGTACTTC; cdr3_aa: CASSLAGDSYEQYF
v_call: TRBV30; d_call: TRBD1; clone_size: NA; j_call: TRBJ1-6; cdr3_nt: TGTGCCTGGAGTGTACCTGGCAGGGGGAATTCACCCCTCCACTTT; cdr3_aa: CAWSVPGRGNSPLHF
v_call: TRBV5-5; d_call: NA; clone_size: NA; j_call: TRBJ2-5; cdr3_nt: TGTGCCAGCAGCTTCGGACTGGTTAAAGAGACCCAGTACTTC; cdr3_aa: CASSFGLVKETQYF
v_call: TRBV9; d_call: NA; clone_size: NA; j_call: TRBJ1-3; cdr3_nt: TGTGCCAGCAGCGTGGAGAACTCTGGAAACACCATATATTTT; cdr3_aa: CASSVENSGNTIYF
v_call: TRBV7-9; d_call: NA; clone_size: NA; j_call: TRBJ2-5; cdr3_nt: TGTTCCAGCAGCTTAGCGCTTGGCAGGATGGGAGAGACCCAGTACTTC; cdr3_aa: CSSSLALGRMGETQYF
v_call: TRBV13; d_call: TRBD2; clone_size: NA; j_call: TRBJ2-5; cdr3_nt: TGTGCCAGCAGCTTAGGAGCGGGAGTCGGTGGGGAGACCCAGTACTTC; cdr3_aa: CASSLGAGVGGETQYF
v_call: TRBV5-1; d_call: NA; clone_size: NA; j_call: TRBJ1-6; cdr3_nt: TGCGCCAGCAGCTTGGGCAGGGCCAGCTCCTATAATTCACCCCTCCACTTT; cdr3_aa: CASSLGRASSYNSPLHF
v_call: TRBV5-4; d_call: NA; clone_size: NA; j_call: TRBJ1-2; cdr3_nt: TGTGCCAGCAGCGACACGGGGGGCTATGGCTACACCTTC; cdr3_aa: CASSDTGGYGYTF
v_call: TRBV7-2; d_call: TRBD1; clone_size: NA; j_call: TRBJ2-7; cdr3_nt: TGTGCCAGCAGCTTACACAGGGGTTCCTACGAGCAGTACTTC; cdr3_aa: CASSLHRGSYEQYF
v_call: TRBV5-1; d_call: NA; clone_size: NA; j_call: TRBJ1-1; cdr3_nt: TGCGCCAGCAGCTTGGATGGGGGGCGGGGGACTGAAGCTTTCTTT; cdr3_aa: CASSLDGGRGTEAFF
v_call: TRBV27; d_call: NA; clone_size: once; j_call: TRBJ2-4; cdr3_nt: TGTGCCAGCAGTCAGCTGACAGTAGCCAAAAACATTCAGTACTTC; cdr3_aa: CASSQLTVAKNIQYF
v_call: TRBV5-5; d_call: NA; clone_size: NA; j_call: TRBJ1-3; cdr3_nt: TGTGCCAGCAGCAATTGGGACAACTCTGGAAACACCATATATTTT; cdr3_aa: CASSNWDNSGNTIYF
v_call: TRBV14; d_call: TRBD2; clone_size: once; j_call: TRBJ2-5; cdr3_nt: TGTGCCAGCAGCTCTTACGGGACTATGGAGACCCAGTACTTC; cdr3_aa: CASSSYGTMETQYF
v_call: TRBV6-4; d_call: TRBD2; clone_size: NA; j_call: TRBJ2-1; cdr3_nt: TGTGCCAGCAGATTTCAGCGGGGGGGCTCCTACAATGAGCAGTTCTTC; cdr3_aa: CASRFQRGGSYNEQFF
v_call: TRBV6-1; d_call: NA; clone_size: NA; j_call: TRBJ1-4; cdr3_nt: TGTGCCAGCCAGACAGTCTCCAATCGTAATGAAAAACTGTTTTTT; cdr3_aa: CASQTVSNRNEKLFF
v_call: TRBV6-5; d_call: NA; clone_size: NA; j_call: TRBJ1-1; cdr3_nt: TGTGCCAGCAGTTCTTGGCTAGGGGTGGTGAACACTGAAGCTTTCTTT; cdr3_aa: CASSSWLGVVNTEAFF
v_call: TRBV20-1; d_call: NA; clone_size: few; j_call: TRBJ2-2; cdr3_nt: TGCAGTGCCCCTCTAACCGGGGAGCTGTTTTTT; cdr3_aa: CSAPLTGELFF
v_call: TRBV4-1; d_call: NA; clone_size: NA; j_call: TRBJ1-2; cdr3_nt: TGCGCCAGCAGCCAAGATGCGGAAGTTCATGGCTACACCTTC; cdr3_aa: CASSQDAEVHGYTF
v_call: TRBV13; d_call: TRBD1; clone_size: NA; j_call: TRBJ2-1; cdr3_nt: TGTGCCACCCGGGACAGTTCCTACAATGAGCAGTTCTTC; cdr3_aa: CATRDSSYNEQFF
v_call: TRBV9; d_call: TRBD2; clone_size: once; j_call: TRBJ2-1; cdr3_nt: TGTGCCAGCACCCCACCCCGTAGCGGGAGGGCTTCCTACAATGAGCAGTTCTTC; cdr3_aa: CASTPPRSGRASYNEQFF
v_call: TRBV5-6; d_call: NA; clone_size: NA; j_call: TRBJ2-7; cdr3_nt: TGTGCCAGCAGCTTCACCAGAACCGAGCAGTACTTC; cdr3_aa: CASSFTRTEQYF
v_call: TRBV30; d_call: NA; clone_size: NA; j_call: TRBJ1-1; cdr3_nt: TGTGCCTGGAGTCCAACCCCGACGGGGAACACTGAAGCTTTCTTT; cdr3_aa: CAWSPTPTGNTEAFF
v_call: TRBV5-4; d_call: NA; clone_size: NA; j_call: TRBJ2-1; cdr3_nt: TGTGCCAGCAGCCCACCCGGGACTGAATTCTACAATGAGCAGTTCTTC; cdr3_aa: CASSPPGTEFYNEQFF
v_call: TRBV9; d_call: NA; clone_size: NA; j_call: TRBJ2-7; cdr3_nt: TGTGCCAGCAGCGTAGGACAGGCGACCTACGAGCAGTACTTC; cdr3_aa: CASSVGQATYEQYF
v_call: TRBV28; d_call: TRBD2; clone_size: NA; j_call: TRBJ2-1; cdr3_nt: TGTGCCAGCAGTTTATGGACTAGGACTAGCGGGTCGGTCGATGAGCAGTTCTTC; cdr3_aa: CASSLWTRTSGSVDEQFF
v_call: TRBV6-6; d_call: NA; clone_size: NA; j_call: TRBJ1-4; cdr3_nt: TGTGCCAGCCATGGGACACCAGAAAAACTGTTTTTT; cdr3_aa: CASHGTPEKLFF
v_call: TRBV14; d_call: NA; clone_size: NA; j_call: TRBJ2-6; cdr3_nt: TGTGCCAGCAGCTTCTTCTCTGGGGCCAACGTCCTGACTTTC; cdr3_aa: CASSFFSGANVLTF
v_call: TRBV5-1; d_call: TRBD1; clone_size: NA; j_call: TRBJ2-5; cdr3_nt: TGCGCCAGCAGCGTACAGGGGTTTGGAGAGACCCAGTACTTC; cdr3_aa: CASSVQGFGETQYF
v_call: TRBV5-1; d_call: NA; clone_size: few; j_call: TRBJ1-5; cdr3_nt: TGCGCCAGCAGCTTGAGGGGGGGAAATCAGCCCCAGCATTTT; cdr3_aa: CASSLRGGNQPQHF
v_call: TRBV5-1; d_call: TRBD2; clone_size: NA; j_call: TRBJ2-1; cdr3_nt: TGCGCCAGCAGCTTGGAGTCTAGCGGACACTACAATGAGCAGTTCTTC; cdr3_aa: CASSLESSGHYNEQFF
v_call: TRBV6-5; d_call: NA; clone_size: NA; j_call: TRBJ1-2; cdr3_nt: TGTGCCAGCAGTACAGGGCTTGGCTACACCTTC; cdr3_aa: CASSTGLGYTF
v_call: TRBV18; d_call: NA; clone_size: NA; j_call: TRBJ1-1; cdr3_nt: TGTGCCAGCTCACCCGCCGGGACACCGAACACTGAAGCTTTCTTT; cdr3_aa: CASSPAGTPNTEAFF
v_call: TRBV19; d_call: NA; clone_size: NA; j_call: TRBJ2-2; cdr3_nt: TGTGCCAGTAGTATCCTTCGGAGCGGGGAGCTGTTTTTT; cdr3_aa: CASSILRSGELFF
v_call: TRBV11-2; d_call: NA; clone_size: NA; j_call: TRBJ2-5; cdr3_nt: TGTGCCAGCAGCCCGACCCGGGGGGAGACCCAGTACTTC; cdr3_aa: CASSPTRGETQYF